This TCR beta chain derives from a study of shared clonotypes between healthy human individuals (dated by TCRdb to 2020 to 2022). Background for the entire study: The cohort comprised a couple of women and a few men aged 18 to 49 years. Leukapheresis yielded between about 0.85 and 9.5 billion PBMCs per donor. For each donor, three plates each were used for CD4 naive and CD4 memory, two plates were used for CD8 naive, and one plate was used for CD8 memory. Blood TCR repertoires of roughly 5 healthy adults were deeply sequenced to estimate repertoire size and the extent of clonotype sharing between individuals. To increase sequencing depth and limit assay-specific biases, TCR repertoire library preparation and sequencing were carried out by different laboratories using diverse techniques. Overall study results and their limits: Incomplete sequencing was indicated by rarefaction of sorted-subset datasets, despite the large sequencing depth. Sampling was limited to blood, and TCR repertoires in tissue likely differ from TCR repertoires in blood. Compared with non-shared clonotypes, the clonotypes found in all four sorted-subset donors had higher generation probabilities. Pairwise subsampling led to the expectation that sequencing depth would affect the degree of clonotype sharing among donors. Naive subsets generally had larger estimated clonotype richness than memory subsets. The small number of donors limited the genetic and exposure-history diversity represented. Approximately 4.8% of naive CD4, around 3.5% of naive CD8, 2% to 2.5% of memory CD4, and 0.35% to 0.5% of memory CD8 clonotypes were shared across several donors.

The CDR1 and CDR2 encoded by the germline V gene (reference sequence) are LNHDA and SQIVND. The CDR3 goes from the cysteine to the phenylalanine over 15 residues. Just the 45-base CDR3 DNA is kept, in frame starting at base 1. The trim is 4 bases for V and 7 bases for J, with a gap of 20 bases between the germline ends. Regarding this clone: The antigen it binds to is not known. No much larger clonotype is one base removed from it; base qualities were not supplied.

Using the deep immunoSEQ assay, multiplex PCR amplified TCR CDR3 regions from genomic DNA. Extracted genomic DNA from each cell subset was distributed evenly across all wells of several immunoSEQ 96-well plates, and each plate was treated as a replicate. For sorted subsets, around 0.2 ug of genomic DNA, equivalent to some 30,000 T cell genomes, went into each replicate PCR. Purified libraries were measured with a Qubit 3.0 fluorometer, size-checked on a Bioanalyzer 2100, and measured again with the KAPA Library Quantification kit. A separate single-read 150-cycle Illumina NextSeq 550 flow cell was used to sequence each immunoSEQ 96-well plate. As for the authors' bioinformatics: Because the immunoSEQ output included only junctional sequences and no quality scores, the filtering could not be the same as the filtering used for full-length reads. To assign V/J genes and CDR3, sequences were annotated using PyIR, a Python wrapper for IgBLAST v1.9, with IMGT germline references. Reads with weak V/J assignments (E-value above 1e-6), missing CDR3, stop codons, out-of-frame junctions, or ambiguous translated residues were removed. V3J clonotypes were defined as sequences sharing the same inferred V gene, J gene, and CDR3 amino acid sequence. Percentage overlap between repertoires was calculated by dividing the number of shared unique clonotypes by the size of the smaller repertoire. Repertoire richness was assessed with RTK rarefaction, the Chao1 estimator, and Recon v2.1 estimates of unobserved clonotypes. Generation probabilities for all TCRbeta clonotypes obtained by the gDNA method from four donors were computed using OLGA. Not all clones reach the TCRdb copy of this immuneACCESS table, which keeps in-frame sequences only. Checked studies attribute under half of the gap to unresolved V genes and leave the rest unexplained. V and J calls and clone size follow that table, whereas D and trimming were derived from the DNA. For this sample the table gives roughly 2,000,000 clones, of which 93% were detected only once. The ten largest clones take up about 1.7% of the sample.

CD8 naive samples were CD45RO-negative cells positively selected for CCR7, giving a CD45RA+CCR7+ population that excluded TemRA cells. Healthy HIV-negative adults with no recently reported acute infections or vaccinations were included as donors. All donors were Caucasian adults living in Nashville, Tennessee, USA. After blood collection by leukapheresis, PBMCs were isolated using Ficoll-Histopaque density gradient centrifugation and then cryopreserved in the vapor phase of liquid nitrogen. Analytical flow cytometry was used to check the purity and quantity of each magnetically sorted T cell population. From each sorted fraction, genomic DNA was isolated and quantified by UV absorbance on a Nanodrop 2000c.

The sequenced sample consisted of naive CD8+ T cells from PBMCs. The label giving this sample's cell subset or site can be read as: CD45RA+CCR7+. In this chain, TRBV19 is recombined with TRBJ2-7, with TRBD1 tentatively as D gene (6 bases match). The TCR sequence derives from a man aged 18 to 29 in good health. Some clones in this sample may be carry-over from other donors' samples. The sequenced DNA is TGTGCCAGTAGTAGCCCTTGGGGCAGGGGAGAAGAGCAGTACTTC. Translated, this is CASSSPWGRGEEQYF.